The T cell receptor (beta chain) described here comes from a study of blood T cell repertoires in COVID-19 (dated by TCRdb to 2020 to 2022). Background on the whole study: Collaborator samples came from the United States, Italy and Spain and covered acute and convalescent phases of COVID-19. The prospective study material was composed of cDNA or gDNA derived from T cells, B-cell-depleted T cells, or PBMCs. The dataset comprised deeply sampled blood TCRbeta repertoires from subjects exposed to, actively infected with, or recovered from COVID-19. The repertoires were made available in a free public database intended to serve as a resource for research on the immune response to SARS-CoV-2. Samples were obtained from the ongoing ImmuneRACE study (first 160 participants) and from some 1,300 subjects provided by 6 global collaborators. Nearly every sample came with metadata listing a de-identified subject ID, COVID-19 status, age in years and sex. HLA class I and class II types, where available, came from metadata supplied by the sample provider rather than from assay-based typing.

The immunoSEQ Assay, a bias-controlled multiplex PCR, was used to amplify TCRbeta CDR3 regions from genomic DNA. For the original study's pipeline: Within the assay, amplification of reference gene primers was used to estimate how many nucleated cells each sample contained. Sequence reads were collapsed and filtered to measure the absolute abundance of every unique TCRbeta CDR3 rearrangement. For each sample, productive Simpson clonality was calculated as the square root of Simpson's diversity index over productive rearrangements. TCRdb limited this immuneACCESS table to in-frame rearrangements with V and J called. A share of clones is missing; checked studies link under half to unresolved V genes, and the rest is unexplained. The DNA gave D and trimming, while V, J and clone size come from that table. A total of under 80,000 clones appear in this sample, approximately 87% of them only once. Clones ranked in the top ten supply roughly 4% of the sample.

What the authors observed across the whole study: The amount of clinical and demographic metadata varied by source and participant and was provided uncurated.

Note on this clone: The clone's antigen remains unknown. Base qualities are not at hand, and no much larger clone is one base apart.

V lost 2 bases and J lost 6 bases, and the count of bases not matched to a germline gene is 8. From cysteine to phenylalanine, the CDR3 is 16 amino acids long. Of all the DNA, just the CDR3 is kept, 48 bases in frame from base 1. From the germline V gene, CDR1 is SGHTA and CDR2 is FQGTGA. Collaborating institutions collected whole blood in K2EDTA tubes following their own protocols. For TCRbeta analysis, collaborators shipped samples in one of three forms: frozen whole blood, isolated PBMCs, or DNA extracted from either of those sample types. The chain couples TRBV7-3 to TRBJ2-2, and 8 junctional nucleotides match TRBD2. The source of this sequence is a man aged 45-65 years with active COVID-19. The sample taken for sequencing was peripheral blood. The CDR3 protein sequence reads: CASSLGSGGTAGELFF. The DNA sequence is TGTGCCAGCAGCTTAGGGTCGGGAGGGACGGCCGGGGAGCTGTTTTTT. Joined to the reference TRBV7-3 and TRBJ2-2 proteins, this CDR3 gives the full variable domain: GAGVSQTPSNKVTEKGKYVELRCDPISGHTALYWYRQSLGQGPEFLIYFQGTGAADDSGLPNDRFFAVRPEGSVSTLKIQRTERGDSAVYLCASSLGSGGTAGELFFGEGSRLTVL.